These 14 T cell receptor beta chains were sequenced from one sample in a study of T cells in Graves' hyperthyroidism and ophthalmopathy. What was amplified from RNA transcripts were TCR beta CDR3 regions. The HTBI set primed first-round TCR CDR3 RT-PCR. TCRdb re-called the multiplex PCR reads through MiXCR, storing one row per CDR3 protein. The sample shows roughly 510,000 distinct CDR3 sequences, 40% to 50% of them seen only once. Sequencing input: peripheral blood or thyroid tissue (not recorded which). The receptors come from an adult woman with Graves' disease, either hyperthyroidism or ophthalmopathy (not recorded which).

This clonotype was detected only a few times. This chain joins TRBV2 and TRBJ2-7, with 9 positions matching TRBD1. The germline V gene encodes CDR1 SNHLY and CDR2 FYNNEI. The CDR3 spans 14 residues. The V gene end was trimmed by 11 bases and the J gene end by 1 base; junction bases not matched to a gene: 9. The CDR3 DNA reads TGTGCCTCCGCAACGGACAGGGGATCCTACGAGCAGTACTTC. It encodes CASATDRGSYEQYF. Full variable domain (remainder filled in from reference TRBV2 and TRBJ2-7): EPEVTQTPSHQVTQMGQEVILRCVPISNHLYFYWYRQILGQKVEFLVSFYNNEISEKSEIFDDQFSVERPDGSNFTLKIRSTKLEDSAMYFCASATDRGSYEQYFGPGTRLTVT.

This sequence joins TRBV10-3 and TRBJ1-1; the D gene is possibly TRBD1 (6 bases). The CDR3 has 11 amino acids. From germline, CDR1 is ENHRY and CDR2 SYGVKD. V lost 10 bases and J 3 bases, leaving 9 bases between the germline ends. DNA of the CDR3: TGTGCCACCACAGGGCACACTGAAGCTTTCTTT. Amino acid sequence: CATTGHTEAFF.

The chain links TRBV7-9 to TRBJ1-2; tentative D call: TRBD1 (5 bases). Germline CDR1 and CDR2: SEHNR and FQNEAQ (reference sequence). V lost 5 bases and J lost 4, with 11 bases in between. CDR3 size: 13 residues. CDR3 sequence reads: CASSQGQFYGYTF. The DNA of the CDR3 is TGTGCCAGCAGCCAGGGTCAGTTCTATGGCTACACCTTC.

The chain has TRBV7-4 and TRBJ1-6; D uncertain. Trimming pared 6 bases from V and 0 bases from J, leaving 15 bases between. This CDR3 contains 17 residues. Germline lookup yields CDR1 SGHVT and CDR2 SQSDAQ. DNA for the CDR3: TGTGCCAGCAGGGGGATCCAATGGAGCTCCTATAATTCACCCCTCCACTTT. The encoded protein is CASRGIQWSSYNSPLHF.

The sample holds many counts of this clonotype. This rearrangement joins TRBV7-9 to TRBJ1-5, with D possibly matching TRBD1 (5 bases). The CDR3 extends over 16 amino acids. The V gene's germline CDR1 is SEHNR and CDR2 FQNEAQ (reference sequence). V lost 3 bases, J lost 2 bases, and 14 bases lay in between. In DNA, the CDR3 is TGTGCCAGCAGCTTGGGACGGATCGGGGGCAATCAGCCCCAGCATTTT. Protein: CASSLGRIGGNQPQHF.

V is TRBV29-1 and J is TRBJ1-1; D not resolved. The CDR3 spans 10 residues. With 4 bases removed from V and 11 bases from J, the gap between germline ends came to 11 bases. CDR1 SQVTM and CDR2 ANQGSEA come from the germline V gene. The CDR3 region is CSVVGAFAFF. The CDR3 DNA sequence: TGCAGCGTTGTAGGCGCGTTCGCTTTCTTT.

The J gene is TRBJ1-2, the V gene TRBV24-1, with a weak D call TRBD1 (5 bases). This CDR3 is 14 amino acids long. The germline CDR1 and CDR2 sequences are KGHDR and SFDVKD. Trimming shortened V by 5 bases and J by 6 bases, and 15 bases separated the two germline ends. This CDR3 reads CATSASPGDDGYTF. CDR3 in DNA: TGTGCCACCAGTGCTTCACCCGGGGACGATGGCTACACCTTC.

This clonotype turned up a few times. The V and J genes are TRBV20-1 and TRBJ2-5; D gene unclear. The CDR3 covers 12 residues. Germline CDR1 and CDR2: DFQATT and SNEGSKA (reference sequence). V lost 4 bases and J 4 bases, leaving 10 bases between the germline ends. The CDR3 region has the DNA TGCAGTGCTAAACGGGCCAGAGAGACCCAGTACTTC. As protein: CSAKRARETQYF.

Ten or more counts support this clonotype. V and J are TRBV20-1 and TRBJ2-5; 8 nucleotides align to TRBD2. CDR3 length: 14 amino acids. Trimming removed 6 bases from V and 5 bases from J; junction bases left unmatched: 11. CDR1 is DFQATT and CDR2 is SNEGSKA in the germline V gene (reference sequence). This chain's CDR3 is CSAASGGGRETQYF. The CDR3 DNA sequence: TGCAGTGCAGCATCCGGGGGGGGGCGGGAGACCCAGTACTTC.

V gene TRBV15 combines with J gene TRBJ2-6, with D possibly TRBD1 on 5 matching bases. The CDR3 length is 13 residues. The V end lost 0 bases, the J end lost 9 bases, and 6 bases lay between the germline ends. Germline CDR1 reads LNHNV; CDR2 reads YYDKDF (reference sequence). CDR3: CATSRDTGNVLTF. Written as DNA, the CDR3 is TGTGCCACCAGCAGAGATACAGGCAACGTCCTGACTTTC.

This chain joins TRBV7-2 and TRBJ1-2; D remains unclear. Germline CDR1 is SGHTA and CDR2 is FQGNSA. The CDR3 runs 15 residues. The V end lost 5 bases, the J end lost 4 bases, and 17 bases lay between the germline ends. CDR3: CASSAVGDQSYGYTF. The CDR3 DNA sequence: TGTGCCAGCAGCGCCGTGGGAGATCAGAGCTATGGCTACACCTTC.

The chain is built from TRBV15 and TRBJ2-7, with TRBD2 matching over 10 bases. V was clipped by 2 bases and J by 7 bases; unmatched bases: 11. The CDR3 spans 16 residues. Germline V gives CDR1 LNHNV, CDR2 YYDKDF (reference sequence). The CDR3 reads CATSRIILAGFGEQYF. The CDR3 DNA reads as TGTGCCACCAGCAGAATTATACTAGCGGGATTTGGGGAGCAGTACTTC.

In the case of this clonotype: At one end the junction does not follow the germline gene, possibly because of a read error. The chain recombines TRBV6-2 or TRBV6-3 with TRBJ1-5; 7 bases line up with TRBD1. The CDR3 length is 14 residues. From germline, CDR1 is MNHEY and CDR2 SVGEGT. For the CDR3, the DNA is TGTGCCGGCAGTTACCCAGGGGGTTACCAGCCCCAGCATTTT. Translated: CAGSYPGGYQPQHF.

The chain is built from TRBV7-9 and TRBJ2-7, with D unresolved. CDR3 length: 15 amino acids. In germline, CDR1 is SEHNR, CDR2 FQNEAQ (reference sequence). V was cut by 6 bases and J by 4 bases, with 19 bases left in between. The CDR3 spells CASSLSPSSAYEQYF. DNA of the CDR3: TGTGCCAGCAGTTTATCTCCCTCATCAGCGTACGAGCAGTACTTC.